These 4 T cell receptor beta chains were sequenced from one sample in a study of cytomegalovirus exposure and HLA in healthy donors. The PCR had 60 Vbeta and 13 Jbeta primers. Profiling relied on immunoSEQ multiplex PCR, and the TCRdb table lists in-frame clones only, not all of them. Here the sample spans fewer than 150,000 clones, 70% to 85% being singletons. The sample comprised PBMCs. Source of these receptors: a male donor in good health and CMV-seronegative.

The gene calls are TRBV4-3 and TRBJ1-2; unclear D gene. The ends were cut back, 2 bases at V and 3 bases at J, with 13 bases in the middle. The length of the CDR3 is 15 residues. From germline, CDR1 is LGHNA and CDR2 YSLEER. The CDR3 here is CASSQTPGTDYGYTF. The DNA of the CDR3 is TGCGCCAGCAGCCAAACCCCCGGTACTGACTATGGCTACACCTTC.

CDR3 sequence reads: CASSLYTDTQYF. DNA of the CDR3: TGTGCCAGCAGCCTATACACAGATACGCAGTATTTT. The chain has TRBV5-4 and TRBJ2-3; D is ambiguous. Trimming stripped 4 bases from V and 2 bases from J, with 5 bases between. From germline, CDR1 is SGHNT and CDR2 YYREEE (reference sequence). The CDR3 consists of 12 residues.

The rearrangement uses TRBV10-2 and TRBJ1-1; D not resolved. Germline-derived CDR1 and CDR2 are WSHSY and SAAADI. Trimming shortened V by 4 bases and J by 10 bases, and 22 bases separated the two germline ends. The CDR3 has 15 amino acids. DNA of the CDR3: TGCGCCAGCAGTGGAGGCGCTGCCCCGCTGCCCGGAGCTTTCTTT. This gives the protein CASSGGAAPLPGAFF.

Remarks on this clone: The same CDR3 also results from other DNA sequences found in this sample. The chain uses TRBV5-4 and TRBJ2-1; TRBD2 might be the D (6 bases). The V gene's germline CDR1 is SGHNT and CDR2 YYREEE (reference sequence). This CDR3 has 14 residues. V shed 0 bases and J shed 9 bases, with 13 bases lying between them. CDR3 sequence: CASSLAGGSGEQFF. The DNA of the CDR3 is TGTGCCAGCAGCTTGGCTGGGGGGTCAGGTGAGCAGTTCTTC. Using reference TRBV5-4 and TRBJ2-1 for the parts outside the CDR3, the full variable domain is ETGVTQSPTHLIKTRGQQVTLRCSSQSGHNTVSWYQQALGQGPQFIFQYYREEENGRGNFPPRFSGLQFPNYSSELNVNALELDDSALYLCASSLAGGSGEQFFGPGTRLTVL.